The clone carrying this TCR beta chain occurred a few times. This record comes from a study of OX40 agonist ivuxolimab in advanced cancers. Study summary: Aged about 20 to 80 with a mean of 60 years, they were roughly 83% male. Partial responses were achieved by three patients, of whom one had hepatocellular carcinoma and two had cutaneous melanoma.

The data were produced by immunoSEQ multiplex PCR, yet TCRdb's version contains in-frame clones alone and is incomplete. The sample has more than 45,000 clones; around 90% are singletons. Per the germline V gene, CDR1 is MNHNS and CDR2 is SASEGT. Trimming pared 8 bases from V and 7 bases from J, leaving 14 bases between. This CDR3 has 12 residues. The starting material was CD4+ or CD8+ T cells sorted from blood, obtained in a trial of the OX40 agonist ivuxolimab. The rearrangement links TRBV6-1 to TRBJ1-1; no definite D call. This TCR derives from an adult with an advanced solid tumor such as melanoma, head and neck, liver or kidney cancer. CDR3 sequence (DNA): TGTGCCAGCTCAAGTGGAACCGTTGAAGCTTTCTTT. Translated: CASSSGTVEAFF.